What follows are 8 T cell receptor beta chains derived from one specimen sequenced in a study of blood T cell repertoires in COVID-19. Produced via immunoSEQ multiplex PCR; TCRdb's table is partial and in-frame only. Of approximately 200,000 clones in the sample, about 85% were seen once. Sequenced input: peripheral blood. Receptor source: a man aged 30-40 years with acute or convalescent COVID-19.

The V call is TRBV7-9, the J call TRBJ2-5; the D gene is possibly TRBD1 (6 bases). V was cut by 5 bases and J by 1 base, with 14 bases left in between. Germline-derived CDR1 and CDR2 are SEHNR and FQNEAQ (reference sequence). The CDR3 spans 15 residues. CDR3 amino acids: CASSRENRAQETQYF. The CDR3 region has the DNA TGTGCCAGCAGCCGGGAAAACAGGGCCCAAGAGACCCAGTACTTC.

The chain uses TRBV9 and TRBJ2-7; TRBD2 matches at 13 bases. This CDR3 comprises 15 residues. Trimming took 4 bases from V and 6 from J; bases not matched to a gene: 7. Germline V lookup: CDR1 SGDLS, CDR2 YYNGEE. The CDR3: CASSPSGTSGIEQYF. The DNA of the CDR3 is TGTGCCAGCAGCCCCTCCGGGACTAGCGGGATCGAGCAGTACTTC.

The chain joins TRBV3-1 (or the pseudogene TRBV3-2) to TRBJ1-2; unclear D gene. Germline V gives CDR1 LGHDT, CDR2 YNNKEL (reference sequence). The CDR3 length is 13 residues. The V and J ends lost 1 base and 5 bases respectively, with 8 bases between them. The CDR3 spells CASSQAGSYGYTF. For the CDR3, the DNA is TGTGCCAGCAGCCAAGCAGGATCGTATGGCTACACCTTC.

The V gene is TRBV12-3 or TRBV12-4, the J gene TRBJ2-5, with D tentatively TRBD1 (7 bases). The CDR3 is 13 residues long. Trimming left V 6 bases short and J 2 bases short, with 10 bases between. The CDR3 nucleotides are TGTGCCAGCAGGCGGGGACAGCAAGAGACCCAGTACTTC. Its protein is CASRRGQQETQYF.

The rearrangement uses TRBV28 and TRBJ1-2; the D is unclear. Deletions cut 3 bases from V and 8 bases from J, with 16 bases between. The CDR3 is 14 amino acids. Germline loops: CDR1 MDHEN, CDR2 SYDVKM. The CDR3 DNA sequence: TGTGCCAGCAGTTTTACTTCCTCTACGTCCGGCTACACCTTC. Amino acid sequence: CASSFTSSTSGYTF.

The gene calls are TRBV12-3 or TRBV12-4 and TRBJ2-3; D is undetermined. Between the trimmed V and J ends, which lost 8 bases and 6 bases, there was a span of 12 bases. The length of the CDR3 is 12 residues. The CDR3 DNA sequence: TGTGCCAGCCGCCCGGGTGAGGATACGCAGTATTTT. It translates to CASRPGEDTQYF.

The CDR3 loop reads CASSFSGTGETQYF. The CDR3 DNA reads as TGTGCCAGCAGCTTCAGCGGGACCGGGGAGACCCAGTACTTC. The gene calls are TRBV7-9 and TRBJ2-5; 7 positions agree with TRBD2. V shed 3 bases and J 5 bases; nucleotides not matched to a gene: 6. CDR1 SEHNR and CDR2 FQNEAQ come from the germline V gene (reference sequence). The CDR3 totals 14 residues. Full variable domain (missing parts from reference TRBV7-9 and TRBJ2-5): DTGVSQNPRHKITKRGQNVTFRCDPISEHNRLYWYRQTLGQGPEFLTYFQNEAQLEKSRLLSDRFSAERPKGSFSTLEIQRTEQGDSAMYLCASSFSGTGETQYFGPGTRLLVL.

This chain connects TRBV6-2 or TRBV6-3 to TRBJ2-2, with a tentative D call TRBD2 (5 bases). Germline values: CDR1 MNHEY, CDR2 SVGEGT. The CDR3 length is 16 residues. The V end lost 3 bases, the J end lost 7 bases, and 18 bases lay between the germline ends. CDR3 bases: TGTGCCAGCAGTTATTCCCCGGGATGGTCTTTCGGGGAGCTGTTTTTT. Translating gives CASSYSPGWSFGELFF.